This T cell receptor beta chain was captured by sequencing in a study of shared clonotypes between healthy human individuals. Libraries were prepared by immunoSEQ multiplex PCR; TCRdb keeps only in-frame clonotypes and omits some of them. In the table there are some 1.5 million clones, over 95% of which are singletons. This CDR3 has 11 amino acids. Germline V CDR1 and CDR2: MNHNY, SVGAGI (reference sequence). V gave up 6 bases and J gave up 10 bases, with 10 bases separating them. The sequencing sample was made of naive CD4+ T cells sorted from blood. Sample subset: CD45RA+ positively selected. V and J are TRBV6-6 and TRBJ2-1; either TRBD1 or TRBD2 may fit D (5 bases each). This receptor was identified in a young man in good health. As DNA, the CDR3 is TGTGCCAGCAGCCCCGGGACCGAGCAGTTCTTC. It yields the protein CASSPGTEQFF.